This T cell receptor (beta chain) is from a study of identical twins. One entry per CDR3 protein results from TCRdb running MiXCR on the 5' RACE reads. The data show 750,000 to 950,000 distinct CDR3 sequences, about 12% seen once. The CDR3 totals 15 residues. The V gene's germline CDR1 is MDHEN and CDR2 SYDVKM. V was trimmed by 7 bases and J by 0 bases, leaving 13 bases between them. These data are also associated with another study on yellow fever vaccine responses in identical twins. That paper notes: Among the twins, the vaccine T cell response reportedly seemed partly convergent and partly personalized.

This rearrangement joins TRBV28 to TRBJ2-1; D possibly corresponds to TRBD1 (6 bases). The clonotype comes from a woman under 30 in good health. The sequenced sample consisted of PBMCs. CDR3 nucleotide sequence: TGTGCCAGCATCTTAACAGGGAGCTCCTACAATGAGCAGTTCTTC. Translation: CASILTGSSYNEQFF.